Listed here are 17 T cell receptor beta chains from one sample, sequenced in a study of cytomegalovirus exposure and HLA in healthy donors. The PCR had 60 Vbeta and 13 Jbeta primers. The table came from immunoSEQ multiplex PCR; TCRdb's copy has only in-frame clones and leaves some out. The sample lists approximately 150,000 clones, about three fifths occurring once. The material sequenced was PBMCs. Every receptor here comes from a woman in her sixties in good health and CMV-seropositive.

The chain uses TRBV14 and TRBJ2-1; D is perhaps TRBD1 (6 bases). V gave up 0 bases and J gave up 2 bases, with 14 bases separating them. Germline assignment: CDR1 SGHDN and CDR2 FVKESK. This CDR3 is 17 amino acids long. The CDR3 loop reads CASSQDPRGWAYNEQFF. The CDR3 DNA reads TGTGCCAGCAGCCAAGATCCCAGGGGATGGGCCTACAATGAGCAGTTCTTC.

The chain is built from TRBV19 and TRBJ1-5; the match to TRBD1 covers 9 bases. The CDR3 covers 14 residues. V lost 7 bases, J lost 6 bases, and 7 bases stayed unmatched. Germline V gene data show CDR1 as LNHDA and CDR2 as SQIVND (reference sequence). The CDR3 region has the DNA TGTGCCAGTACCCCGGACAGGGGATTTCAGCCCCAGCATTTT. Amino acids: CASTPDRGFQPQHF.

V gene TRBV19 combines with J gene TRBJ2-7; the D gene is possibly TRBD2 (6 bases). The CDR3 sequence is 14 residues long. The germline gives CDR1 LNHDA, CDR2 SQIVND (reference sequence). The ends were cut back, 5 bases at V and 4 bases at J, with 15 bases in the middle. CDR3 sequence: CASSLRDLFYEQYF. For the CDR3, the DNA is TGTGCCAGTAGTCTTCGGGACTTATTTTACGAGCAGTACTTC.

This clone was counted a few times. The chain links TRBV2 to TRBJ2-7; TRBD2 is a possible D gene (6 bases). The germline gives CDR1 SNHLY, CDR2 FYNNEI. The CDR3 has 13 residues. V was clipped by 8 bases and J by 4 bases, with 15 bases between them. The CDR3 nucleotides read TGTGCCAGCCTGGGCGAGGGGAGGTACGAGCAGTACTTC. The encoded protein is CASLGEGRYEQYF.

The chain is built from TRBV4-2 and TRBJ2-5; D perhaps matches TRBD2 (5 bases). Germline-derived CDR1 and CDR2 are LGHNA and YNFKEQ. V shed 1 base and J shed 1 base, with 10 bases lying between them. The CDR3 runs to 15 residues. DNA for the CDR3: TGTGCCAGCAGCCAAGGTGGGAGAGTCCAAGAGACCCAGTACTTC. Translated: CASSQGGRVQETQYF.

The J gene is TRBJ2-7, the V gene TRBV28; D is possibly TRBD2 (6 bases). The CDR3 consists of 14 residues. CDR1 is MDHEN and CDR2 is SYDVKM in the germline V gene. Deletions cut 1 base from V and 4 bases from J, with 11 bases between. DNA of the CDR3: TGTGCCAGCAGTTTATCGGGGGTGGAGTACGAGCAGTACTTC. Translated: CASSLSGVEYEQYF. Based on the CDR3 plus reference TRBV28 and TRBJ2-7, the full variable domain is DVKVTQSSRYLVKRTGEKVFLECVQDMDHENMFWYRQDPGLGLRLIYFSYDVKMKEKGDIPEGYSVSREKKERFSLILESASTNQTSMYLCASSLSGVEYEQYFGPGTRLTVT.

This clone was counted a few times. The CDR3 bases are TGTGCCATCAGTGGAGACAGGAACACTGAAGCTTTCTTT. Its translation: CAISGDRNTEAFF. The V call is TRBV10-3, the J call TRBJ1-1, with a weak D call TRBD1 (5 bases). Germline loops: CDR1 ENHRY, CDR2 SYGVKD. V lost 4 bases and J 1 base, leaving 7 bases between the germline ends. The CDR3 is 13 amino acids.

In this sample, this clone turned up a few times. The same CDR3 is also encoded by other DNA sequences in this sample. The chain joins TRBV4-3 to TRBJ2-7, with TRBD2 as a possible D gene (6 bases). Germline V gives CDR1 LGHNA, CDR2 YSLEER. Trimming shortened V by 0 bases and J by 3 bases, and 6 bases separated the two germline ends. The CDR3 sequence is 13 residues long. This CDR3 is CASSQERGYEQYF. In nucleotides, the CDR3 is TGCGCCAGCAGCCAAGAGCGGGGCTACGAGCAGTACTTC.

The chain has TRBV9 and TRBJ2-1; D may be TRBD2 (5 bases). Looked up from germline, CDR1 is SGDLS and CDR2 is YYNGEE. The CDR3 contains 14 residues. V shed 3 bases and J shed 7 bases, with 14 bases lying between them. CDR3 bases: TGTGCCAGCAGCGCGGGGAATCGGTGGAATGAGCAGTTCTTC. As protein: CASSAGNRWNEQFF.

V is TRBV7-9 and J is TRBJ2-7, with 9 bases lining up with TRBD2. V trimming: 1 base; J trimming: 2 bases; junction bases outside the gene matches: 3. The CDR3 has 15 amino acids. Germline V gene sequence: CDR1 SEHNR, CDR2 FQNEAQ (reference sequence). For the CDR3, the DNA is TGTGCCAGCAGCTTAGAGGCGGGAGGGCCCTACGAGCAGTACTTC. It translates to CASSLEAGGPYEQYF.

The chain recombines TRBV4-2 with TRBJ2-7, with D possibly being TRBD2 (6 bases). V was cut by 0 bases and J by 2 bases, with 8 bases left in between. CDR1 LGHNA and CDR2 YNFKEQ come from the germline V gene. The CDR3 contains 14 residues. The DNA of the CDR3 is TGTGCCAGCAGCCAAGAGACGGGAGCCTACGAGCAGTACTTC. Translating it yields CASSQETGAYEQYF.

This clone was recorded a few times. The V and J genes are TRBV6-4 and TRBJ2-5; D may be TRBD1 (5 bases). CDR3 length equals 15 residues. CDR1 and CDR2 from the germline V gene are MRHNA and SNTAGT. Trimming left V 4 bases short and J 1 base short, with 13 bases between. The CDR3 protein is CASSGGPTAQETQYF. CDR3 sequence (DNA): TGTGCCAGCAGTGGGGGCCCGACGGCCCAAGAGACCCAGTACTTC.

The genes are TRBV15 and TRBJ1-5; the match to TRBD1 covers 8 bases. The trim removed 5 bases at V and 4 bases at J, leaving 4 bases unmatched. There are 14 residues in the CDR3. Germline assignment: CDR1 LNHNV and CDR2 YYDKDF (reference sequence). The CDR3 is CATSPRTGNQPQHF. DNA for the CDR3: TGTGCCACCAGCCCGCGGACAGGGAATCAGCCCCAGCATTTT.

The gene calls are TRBV5-4 and TRBJ2-3, with D perhaps matching TRBD2 (5 bases). Germline V lookup: CDR1 SGHNT, CDR2 YYREEE (reference sequence). This CDR3 is built from 11 residues. The V and J ends lost 6 bases and 8 bases respectively, with 10 bases between them. For the CDR3, the DNA is TGTGCCAGCACCCTAGGAGGTACGCAGTATTTT. It yields the protein CASTLGGTQYF. Variable domain in full (rest from reference TRBV5-4 and TRBJ2-3): ETGVTQSPTHLIKTRGQQVTLRCSSQSGHNTVSWYQQALGQGPQFIFQYYREEENGRGNFPPRFSGLQFPNYSSELNVNALELDDSALYLCASTLGGTQYFGPGTRLTVL.

This clone was detected only a few times. The chain carries TRBV7-2 and TRBJ1-1; 7 positions agree with TRBD1. Germline assignment: CDR1 SGHTA and CDR2 FQGNSA. After removal of 6 bases from V and 6 bases from J, the junction contained 7 bases not matched to a gene. This CDR3 region has 13 residues. The CDR3 nucleotides are TGTGCCAGCAGTCCCGGGAGGGGGCCTGAAGCTTTCTTT. It codes for CASSPGRGPEAFF.

The chain is built from TRBV10-3 and TRBJ1-1; D unresolved. Germline CDR1 ENHRY, CDR2 SYGVKD. This CDR3 is 13 amino acids long. The V end was cut by 8 bases, the J end by 0 bases, with 10 bases between. The CDR3 coding sequence is TGTGCCATCCAACGGGAGATGAACACTGAAGCTTTCTTT. It translates to CAIQREMNTEAFF.

This clone was picked up a small number of times. The V and J genes are TRBV28 and TRBJ2-7, with 10 bases fitting TRBD2. Germline V gene data show CDR1 as MDHEN and CDR2 as SYDVKM. Trimming at V came to 5 bases and at J to 3 bases, leaving 4 bases not matched to a gene. This CDR3 spans 14 amino acids. The chain's CDR3 is CASSPSGSIYEQYF. The CDR3 coding sequence is TGTGCCAGCAGTCCTAGCGGGAGCATCTACGAGCAGTACTTC.